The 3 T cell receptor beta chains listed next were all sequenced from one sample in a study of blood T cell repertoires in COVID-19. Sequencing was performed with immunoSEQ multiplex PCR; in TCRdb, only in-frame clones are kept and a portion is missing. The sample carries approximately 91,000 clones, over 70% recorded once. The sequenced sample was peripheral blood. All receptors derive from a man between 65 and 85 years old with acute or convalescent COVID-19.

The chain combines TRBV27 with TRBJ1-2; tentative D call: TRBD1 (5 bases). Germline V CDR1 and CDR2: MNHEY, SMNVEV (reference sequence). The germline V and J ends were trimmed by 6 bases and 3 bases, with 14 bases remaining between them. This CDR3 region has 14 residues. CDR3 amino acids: CASRPQGGDYGYTF. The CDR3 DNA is TGTGCCAGCAGGCCTCAGGGAGGGGACTATGGCTACACCTTC.

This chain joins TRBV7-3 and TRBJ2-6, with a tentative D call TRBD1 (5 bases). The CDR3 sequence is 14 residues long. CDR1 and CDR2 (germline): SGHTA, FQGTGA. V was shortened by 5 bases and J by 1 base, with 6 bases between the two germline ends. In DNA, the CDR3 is TGTGCCAGCAGCCAGGGTTCTGGGGCCAACGTCCTGACTTTC. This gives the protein CASSQGSGANVLTF.

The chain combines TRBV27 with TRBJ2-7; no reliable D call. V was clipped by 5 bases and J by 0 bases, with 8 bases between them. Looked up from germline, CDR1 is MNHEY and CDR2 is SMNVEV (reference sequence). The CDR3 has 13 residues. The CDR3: CASSPLGSYEQYF. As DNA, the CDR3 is TGTGCCAGCAGTCCCCTCGGCTCCTACGAGCAGTACTTC.